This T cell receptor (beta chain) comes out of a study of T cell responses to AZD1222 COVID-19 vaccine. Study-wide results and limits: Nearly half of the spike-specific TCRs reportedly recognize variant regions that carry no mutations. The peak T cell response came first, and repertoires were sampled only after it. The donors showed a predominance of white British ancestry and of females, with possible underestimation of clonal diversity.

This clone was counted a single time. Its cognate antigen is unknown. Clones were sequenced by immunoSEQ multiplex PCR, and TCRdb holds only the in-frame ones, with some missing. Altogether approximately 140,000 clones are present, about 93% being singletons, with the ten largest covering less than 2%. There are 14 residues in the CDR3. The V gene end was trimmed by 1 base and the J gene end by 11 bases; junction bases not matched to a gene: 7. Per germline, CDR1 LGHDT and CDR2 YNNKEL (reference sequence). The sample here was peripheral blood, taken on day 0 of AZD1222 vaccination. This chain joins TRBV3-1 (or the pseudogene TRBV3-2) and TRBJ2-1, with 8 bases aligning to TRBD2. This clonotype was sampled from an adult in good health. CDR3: CASSQGIAGNQQFF. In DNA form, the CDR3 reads TGTGCCAGCAGCCAAGGGATAGCGGGAAACCAGCAGTTCTTC.